The rows below give T cell receptor beta chains drawn from one sample of a study of prognosis after radiotherapy for stage I lung cancer. TCRdb itself ran the multiplex PCR reads through MiXCR, one entry per CDR3 protein. The data show around 18,000 distinct CDR3 sequences, roughly 28% seen once. Here the sequenced sample was PBMCs, taken before or after stereotactic body radiation therapy (not recorded which). The source of these receptors is a donor at least 50 years old with non-small cell lung cancer. Each CDR3 is given without its conserved first and last residue.

V: TRBV7-2
J: TRBJ2-1
CDR3: ASSLAGLVLNEQF

V: TRBV5-1
J: TRBJ2-2
CDR3: ASSGTGTGGTNTGELF

V: TRBV25-1
J: TRBJ2-7
CDR3: ASSVVGLEQY

V: TRBV5-6
J: TRBJ2-7
CDR3: ASSRGLNYEQY

V: TRBV6-1
J: TRBJ2-2
CDR3: ASRPGTSVNTGGLF

V: TRBV28
J: TRBJ1-4
CDR3: ASRQGDPNEKLF

V: TRBV10-3
J: TRBJ1-2
CDR3: AIRGQAGDGYT

V: TRBV5-1
J: TRBJ2-1
CDR3: ASSLNMPSWYNEQF

V: TRBV5-1
J: TRBJ2-5
CDR3: ASSLTYQETQY

V: TRBV20-1
J: TRBJ1-5
CDR3: SARQGPSNQPQH

V: TRBV19
J: TRBJ2-7
CDR3: ASSELAGVGEQY

V: TRBV9
J: TRBJ2-3
CDR3: ASSVGSQPGTDTQY

V: TRBV3-1
J: TRBJ2-3
CDR3: ASSQLRGSGTDTQY

V: TRBV15
J: TRBJ2-5
CDR3: ATSYTLGGETQY

V: TRBV6-4
J: TRBJ2-1
CDR3: ASSDSGSSYNEQF

V: TRBV14
J: TRBJ2-3
CDR3: ASSQGHGASTDTQY

V: TRBV27
J: TRBJ2-2
CDR3: ASSLSGGTNTGELF

V: TRBV27
J: TRBJ2-3
CDR3: ASSSGVEGIVDTDMQY

V: TRBV19
J: TRBJ2-3
CDR3: ASSTRLAVITDTQY

V: TRBV11-2
J: TRBJ2-7
CDR3: ASSFERDGYEQY

V: TRBV5-6
J: TRBJ2-5
CDR3: ASGRIQETQY

V: TRBV19
J: TRBJ2-1
CDR3: ASKSGTGQFYNEQF

V: TRBV15
J: TRBJ2-3
CDR3: ATSRRASGRATDTQY

V: TRBV20-1
J: TRBJ2-5
CDR3: SASSMGGTVLKTQY

V: TRBV4-1
J: TRBJ2-7
CDR3: ASSQGQQKQGYEQY

V: TRBV5-4
J: TRBJ2-2
CDR3: AGRGTVDGGELF